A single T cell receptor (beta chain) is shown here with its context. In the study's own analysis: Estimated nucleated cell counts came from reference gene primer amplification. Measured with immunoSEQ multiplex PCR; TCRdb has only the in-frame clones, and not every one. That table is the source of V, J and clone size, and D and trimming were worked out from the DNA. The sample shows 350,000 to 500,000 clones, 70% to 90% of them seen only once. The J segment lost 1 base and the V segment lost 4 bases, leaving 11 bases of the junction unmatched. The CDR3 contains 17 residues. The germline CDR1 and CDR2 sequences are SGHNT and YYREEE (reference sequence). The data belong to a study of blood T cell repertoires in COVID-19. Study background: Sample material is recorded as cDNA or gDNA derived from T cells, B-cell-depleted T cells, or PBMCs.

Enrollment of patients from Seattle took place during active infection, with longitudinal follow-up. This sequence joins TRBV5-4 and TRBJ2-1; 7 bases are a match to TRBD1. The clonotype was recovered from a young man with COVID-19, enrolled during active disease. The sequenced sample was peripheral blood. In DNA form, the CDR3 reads TGTGCCAGCAGCCCGCTCGGACAGGCTCTTTCCTACAATGAGCAGTTCTTC. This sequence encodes CASSPLGQALSYNEQFF.